What follows are 24 T cell receptor beta chains derived from one specimen sequenced in a study of T cells in Graves' hyperthyroidism and ophthalmopathy. Amplification of TCR beta CDR3 regions was performed using RNA transcripts as template. First-round RT-PCR with HTBI primers amplified the TCR CDR3 region. TCRdb passed the multiplex PCR reads through MiXCR, listing each CDR3 protein once. The sample consists of 550,000 to 650,000 distinct CDR3 sequences, about 15% of them appearing once. Sequenced: blood. These receptors originate from a woman aged 40 to 55 with Graves' hyperthyroidism.

This clonotype was found a few times. The chain employs TRBV10-1 and TRBJ2-5, with a weak D call TRBD2 (5 bases). The V end was cut by 0 bases, the J end by 3 bases, with 11 bases between. The CDR3 covers 15 residues. The V gene's germline CDR1 is WNHNN and CDR2 SYGVQD (reference sequence). The CDR3 spells CASSESVAGEETQYF. The CDR3 DNA reads TGCGCCAGCAGTGAGTCGGTTGCCGGGGAAGAGACCCAGTACTTC.

This clonotype was counted ten times or more. This rearrangement joins TRBV2 to TRBJ2-5; 7 positions match TRBD1. Germline assignment: CDR1 SNHLY and CDR2 FYNNEI. This CDR3 contains 14 residues. V was pared by 5 bases and J by 5 bases, with 8 bases of the junction left unmatched. The CDR3 DNA reads as TGTGCCAGCAGTCCGGGACAGATCTTGGAGACCCAGTACTTC. It translates to CASSPGQILETQYF.

This clonotype showed up many times. This rearrangement joins TRBV5-1 to TRBJ2-5; a weak D match, TRBD2 (6 bases). The germline V and J ends were trimmed by 1 base and 5 bases, with 18 bases remaining between them. Germline lookup yields CDR1 SGHRS and CDR2 YFSETQ. CDR3 length: 16 amino acids. Here the CDR3 reads CASSLSRSREAETQYF. The DNA of the CDR3 is TGCGCCAGCAGCTTGTCGCGATCAAGGGAGGCCGAGACCCAGTACTTC. The whole variable domain, filled in from reference TRBV5-1 and TRBJ2-5, reads KAGVTQTPRYLIKTRGQQVTLSCSPISGHRSVSWYQQTPGQGLQFLFEYFSETQRNKGNFPGRFSGRQFSNSRSEMNVSTLELGDSALYLCASSLSRSREAETQYFGPGTRLLVL.

This clonotype was seen repeatedly, ten times or more. The rearrangement joins TRBV5-1 to TRBJ2-3, with D perhaps TRBD1 (7 bases). This CDR3 has 15 residues. Looked up from germline, CDR1 is SGHRS and CDR2 is YFSETQ. Trimming removed 3 bases from V and 0 bases from J, with 11 bases in between. The CDR3 DNA is TGCGCCAGCAGCTCCAGGGGGGCCAGCACAGATACGCAGTATTTT. This gives the protein CASSSRGASTDTQYF.

As for this clonotype: A much more abundant neighbour one base away suggests this may be a read error. Here the CDR3 reads CSVEPGNTDTQYF. The CDR3 DNA sequence: TGCAGCGTTGAACCGGGAAACACAGATACGCAGTATTTT. The chain couples TRBV29-1 to TRBJ2-3; weak D call: TRBD2 (5 bases). Trimming removed 2 bases at V and 2 bases at J, with 8 bases between. The germline V gene has CDR1 SQVTM and CDR2 ANQGSEA. This CDR3 has 13 residues.

There are many counts of this clonotype. The chain has TRBV3-1 and TRBJ2-2; D possibly uses TRBD1 or TRBD2 (5 bases each). V gave up 5 bases and J gave up 0 bases, with 13 bases separating them. The CDR3 consists of 16 residues. CDR1 is LGHDT and CDR2 is YNNKEL in the germline V gene (reference sequence). The CDR3 sequence is CASSATMGANTGELFF. The CDR3 DNA sequence: TGTGCCAGCAGCGCGACGATGGGGGCGAACACCGGGGAGCTGTTTTTT.

The chain joins TRBV11-2 to TRBJ2-2; possibly TRBD1 or TRBD2 for D (5 bases each). CDR1 and CDR2 from the germline V gene are SGHAT and FQNNGV. CDR3 length: 17 residues. With 2 bases removed from V and 4 bases from J, the gap between germline ends came to 17 bases. CDR3 bases: TGTGCCAGCAGCTTACTCCCGCTTGGTGGGGGCACCGGGGAGCTGTTTTTT. It yields the protein CASSLLPLGGGTGELFF. The full variable domain, in which reference TRBV11-2 and TRBJ2-2 provide the parts outside the CDR3, is EAGVAQSPRYKIIEKRQSVAFWCNPISGHATLYWYQQILGQGPKLLIQFQNNGVVDDSQLPKDRFSAERLKGVDSTLKIQPAKLEDSAVYLCASSLLPLGGGTGELFFGEGSRLTVL.

Comments on this clonotype: A single base separates this from a much larger clone, so it may be a read error. The genes are TRBV7-9 and TRBJ2-1; D remains unclear. Germline CDR1 and CDR2: SEHNR and FQNEAQ (reference sequence). The CDR3 contains 12 residues. CDR3 nucleotides: TGTGCCGGCAGTTACCACTCCAAACCACAGTTCTTC. Encoded protein: CAGSYHSKPQFF.

This clonotype was found many times. Mismatch with germline at one junction end may stem from a read error. The chain recombines TRBV12-3 or TRBV12-4 with TRBJ2-2; D unclear. The CDR3 length is 12 residues. CDR3 loop: CASSLGSGELFF. CDR3 bases: TGCGCCAGCAGCTTGGGATCCGGGGAGCTGTTTTTT.

V and J are TRBV9 and TRBJ1-3, with D maybe TRBD1 (5 bases). Trimming cost V 2 bases and J 0 bases, with 12 bases left between them. CDR1 is SGDLS, CDR2 YYNGEE, per germline. The CDR3 runs to 16 residues. CDR3 in DNA: TGTGCCAGCAGCGTGGGACGGCAAAACTCTGGAAACACCATATATTTT. Translation: CASSVGRQNSGNTIYF. Drawing the rest from reference TRBV9 and TRBJ1-3, the complete variable domain is DSGVTQTPKHLITATGQRVTLRCSPRSGDLSVYWYQQSLDQGLQFLIQYYNGEERAKGNILERFSAQQFPDLHSELNLSSLELGDSALYFCASSVGRQNSGNTIYFGEGSWLTVV.

Points on this clonotype: A much more abundant neighbour one base away suggests this may be a read error. The chain employs TRBV6-5 and TRBJ2-5, with D possibly called TRBD1 or TRBD2 (5 bases each). The CDR3 sequence is 13 residues long. Trimming cost V 3 bases and J 5 bases, with 10 bases left between them. The germline CDR1 and CDR2 sequences are MNHEY and SVGAGI. CDR3 amino acids: CASSYAGDETQYF. The DNA of the CDR3 is TGTGCCAGCAGTTATGCTGGGGACGAGACCCAGTACTTC.

The sample holds a few counts of this clonotype. This sequence joins TRBV27 and TRBJ2-7; TRBD1 might be the D (6 bases). CDR1 is MNHEY, CDR2 SMNVEV, per germline (reference sequence). V was shortened by 5 bases and J by 0 bases, with 8 bases between the two germline ends. This CDR3 has 13 residues. DNA for the CDR3: TGTGCCAGCAGTCGGACAGTCTCCTACGAGCAGTACTTC. Protein: CASSRTVSYEQYF.

This clonotype was recorded many times. V is TRBV24-1 and J is TRBJ2-3; D not resolved. Trimming pared 5 bases from V and 5 bases from J, leaving 13 bases between. The V gene's germline CDR1 is KGHDR and CDR2 SFDVKD. The CDR3 covers 14 residues. CDR3 loop: CATSGIRVEDTQYF. CDR3 in DNA: TGTGCCACCAGTGGTATAAGGGTTGAAGATACGCAGTATTTT.

This clonotype was counted at least ten times. This sequence joins TRBV5-1 and TRBJ2-3, with TRBD2 matching over 15 bases. Germline CDR1 and CDR2: SGHRS and YFSETQ. J lost 6 bases, V lost 3 bases, and 8 bases had no gene match. This CDR3 spans 17 amino acids. The CDR3: CASSSGLAGGVADTQYF. In nucleotides, the CDR3 is TGCGCCAGCAGCTCCGGACTAGCGGGAGGGGTAGCGGATACGCAGTATTTT.

In its sample, this clonotype was seen many times. The gene calls are TRBV20-1 and TRBJ2-7, with a weak D call TRBD2 (5 bases). This CDR3 spans 11 amino acids. Trimming took 3 bases from V and 6 from J, leaving 9 bases between them. Germline V gene lookup returns CDR1 DFQATT and CDR2 SNEGSKA (reference sequence). For the CDR3, the DNA is TGCAGTGCTAGGTCTAGCTCCGAGCAGTACTTC. Its protein is CSARSSSEQYF.

At least ten counts were recorded for this clonotype. This chain joins TRBV6-1 and TRBJ1-4, with D possibly being TRBD1 (6 bases). The germline V and J ends were trimmed by 5 bases and 5 bases, with 18 bases remaining between them. Germline lookup yields CDR1 MNHNS and CDR2 SASEGT. The CDR3 runs to 16 residues. This CDR3 is CASSQFYGQRNEKLFF. CDR3 nucleotide sequence: TGTGCCAGCAGTCAATTTTATGGACAGAGAAATGAAAAACTGTTTTTT.

J is TRBJ1-3 and V is TRBV19, with a tentative D call TRBD1 (5 bases). This CDR3 has 15 amino acids. Germline-derived CDR1 and CDR2 are LNHDA and SQIVND (reference sequence). Trimming pared 4 bases from V and 7 bases from J, leaving 17 bases between. The CDR3, as DNA: TGTGCCAGTAGTACCCAAGGGACGACCGGGAACACCATATATTTT. Protein sequence: CASSTQGTTGNTIYF. The whole variable domain, filled in from reference TRBV19 and TRBJ1-3, reads DGGITQSPKYLFRKEGQNVTLSCEQNLNHDAMYWYRQDPGQGLRLIYYSQIVNDFQKGDIAEGYSVSREKKESFPLTVTSAQKNPTAFYLCASSTQGTTGNTIYFGEGSWLTVV.

This clonotype was observed a few times. The chain uses TRBV29-1 and TRBJ2-1, with D uncertain. Trimming stripped 5 bases from V and 7 bases from J, with 6 bases between. The CDR3 has 10 residues. Germline values: CDR1 SQVTM, CDR2 ANQGSEA. In nucleotides, the CDR3 is TGCAGCGTTTGGGAAAATGAGCAGTTCTTC. It is translated as CSVWENEQFF.

This clonotype was seen repeatedly, ten times or more. J is TRBJ2-6 and V is TRBV12-3 or TRBV12-4; TRBD1 matches 9 bases. This CDR3 contains 17 residues. Losses at the gene ends were 6 bases for V and 2 bases for J; bases not matched to a gene: 8. The CDR3 sequence is CASRRGTGSAGANVLTF. Here the CDR3 DNA reads TGTGCCAGCAGACGAGGGACAGGGAGTGCTGGGGCCAACGTCCTGACTTTC.

The chain uses TRBV19 and TRBJ1-1; no clear D. Germline V gives CDR1 LNHDA, CDR2 SQIVND (reference sequence). V lost 6 bases to trimming and J lost 1 base, with 15 bases between them. The CDR3 has 15 residues. The CDR3 DNA is TGTGCCAGTAGAATTCAAGGGATGGCGAACACTGAAGCTTTCTTT. Translated, it gives CASRIQGMANTEAFF.

This chain connects TRBV2 to TRBJ2-3; D ambiguous. In germline, CDR1 is SNHLY, CDR2 FYNNEI. The CDR3 is 15 amino acids. V was trimmed by 3 bases and J by 5 bases, leaving 15 bases between them. CDR3 DNA: TGTGCCAGCAGTGATATCGGGCAGACCCGAGATACGCAGTATTTT. Protein: CASSDIGQTRDTQYF. Filled out from reference TRBV2 and TRBJ2-3, the complete variable domain reads EPEVTQTPSHQVTQMGQEVILRCVPISNHLYFYWYRQILGQKVEFLVSFYNNEISEKSEIFDDQFSVERPDGSNFTLKIRSTKLEDSAMYFCASSDIGQTRDTQYFGPGTRLTVL.

The table lists this clonotype with a few counts. This rearrangement joins TRBV20-1 to TRBJ2-3, with 7 bases that match TRBD1. V was clipped by 3 bases and J by 0 bases; unmatched bases: 9. The CDR3 sequence is 16 residues long. From germline, CDR1 is DFQATT and CDR2 SNEGSKA (reference sequence). The CDR3 DNA is TGCAGTGCTAGCCCCGTTACAGGGGTCAGCACAGATACGCAGTATTTT. Amino acid sequence: CSASPVTGVSTDTQYF.

This clonotype was detected ten times or more. The chain employs TRBV3-1 and TRBJ1-5; perhaps TRBD1 as D (5 bases). Germline V CDR1 and CDR2: LGHDT, YNNKEL (reference sequence). V was clipped by 0 bases and J by 1 base, with 7 bases between them. The CDR3 has 15 residues. The CDR3 bases are TGTGCCAGCAGCCAAGACTGGGACAGCAATCAGCCCCAGCATTTT. Its translation is CASSQDWDSNQPQHF.

This clonotype was seen ten or more times. CDR3 residues: CASSTGPTDTQYF. DNA for the CDR3: TGTGCCAGCAGTACGGGGCCAACAGATACGCAGTATTTT. V and J are TRBV12-3 or TRBV12-4 and TRBJ2-3, with D perhaps matching TRBD1 or TRBD2 (5 bases each). The CDR3 contains 13 residues. Trimming pared 5 bases from V and 3 bases from J, leaving 9 bases between.